Following are 16 T cell receptor beta chains from one sample sequenced in a study of T cell responses to AZD1222 COVID-19 vaccine. Only in-frame clones appear in the TCRdb table, and some are missing; sequencing was by immunoSEQ multiplex PCR. Among tens of thousands of clones listed, just over 85% were seen once. Sample: peripheral blood, taken 28 days after the second AZD1222 dose. The receptors were sampled from an adult who received the AZD1222 COVID-19 vaccine.

The V call is TRBV29-1, the J call TRBJ2-3; D unclear. Germline V gene data show CDR1 as SQVTM and CDR2 as ANQGSEA. This CDR3 is 12 amino acids long. V lost 4 bases and J lost 2, with 7 bases in between. The CDR3 reads CSVAGPTDTQYF. The CDR3 coding sequence is TGCAGCGTTGCCGGGCCCACAGATACGCAGTATTTT.

V gene TRBV24-1 combines with J gene TRBJ1-4; the D is unclear. Trimming removed 3 bases from V and 0 bases from J, with 4 bases in between. The CDR3 is 14 amino acids. Germline CDR1 and CDR2: KGHDR and SFDVKD. CDR3 bases: TGTGCCACCAGTGATGGAGCAACTAATGAAAAACTGTTTTTT. This gives the protein CATSDGATNEKLFF.

The chain uses TRBV5-1 and TRBJ2-5, with 10 bases that match TRBD2. Trimming at V came to 0 bases and at J to 1 base, leaving 6 bases not matched to a gene. The CDR3 sequence is 17 residues long. Germline V gives CDR1 SGHRS, CDR2 YFSETQ. For the CDR3, the DNA is TGCGCCAGCAGCTTGGCTGGGCTAGCGGGAGTCCAAGAGACCCAGTACTTC. Residues: CASSLAGLAGVQETQYF.

J is TRBJ1-1 and V is TRBV4-3; D ambiguous. The CDR3 length is 14 residues. CDR1 and CDR2 (germline): LGHNA, YSLEER. V dropped 4 bases and J dropped 4 bases, with 13 bases sitting between them. In DNA, the CDR3 is TGCGCCAGCAGCCGTTTCGTGGTGGGCACTGAAGCTTTCTTT. Amino acids: CASSRFVVGTEAFF.

This clone was observed a single time. V gene TRBV5-1 combines with J gene TRBJ2-5; 7 nucleotides line up with TRBD1. The germline CDR1 and CDR2 sequences are SGHRS and YFSETQ. Trimming cost V 5 bases and J 5 bases; bases outside gene matches: 12. This CDR3 contains 15 residues. The CDR3 reads CASRTTRQGWETQYF. CDR3 DNA sequence: TGCGCCAGCAGGACAACTCGACAGGGTTGGGAGACCCAGTACTTC.

The chain joins TRBV3-1 (or the pseudogene TRBV3-2) to TRBJ2-7; D is possibly TRBD2 (5 bases). The CDR3 totals 14 residues. The V end was cut by 0 bases, the J end by 5 bases, with 11 bases between. Germline CDR1 is LGHDT and CDR2 is YNNKEL (reference sequence). The CDR3 DNA reads as TGTGCCAGCAGCCAAGATACGGGGATGGACGAGCAGTACTTC. This sequence encodes CASSQDTGMDEQYF.

V gene TRBV4-1 combines with J gene TRBJ1-1; 7 nucleotides align to TRBD1. V trimming: 1 base; J trimming: 0 bases; junction bases outside the gene matches: 5. There are 16 residues in the CDR3. Germline CDR1 is MGHRA and CDR2 is YSYEKL. CDR3 in amino acids: CASSQGQGQLNTEAFF. As DNA, the CDR3 is TGCGCCAGCAGCCAAGGACAGGGTCAATTGAACACTGAAGCTTTCTTT.

The CDR3 nucleotides read TGTGCCAGCAGTTACCGCCGGGCCTCCTATAATTCACCCCTCCACTTT. This sequence encodes CASSYRRASYNSPLHF. The rearrangement links TRBV6-5 to TRBJ1-6, with unresolved D. Germline V gene data show CDR1 as MNHEY and CDR2 as SVGAGI. The CDR3 contains 16 residues. V lost 2 bases, J lost 0 bases, and 8 bases lay in between.

The chain combines TRBV18 with TRBJ1-5; D not certain. In germline, CDR1 is KGHSH, CDR2 LQKENI. CDR3 length: 14 amino acids. The germline V and J ends were trimmed by 4 bases and 2 bases, with 9 bases remaining between them. In nucleotides, the CDR3 is TGTGCCAGCTCACGCGATCCGGGCAATCAGCCCCAGCATTTT. It encodes CASSRDPGNQPQHF.

In its sample, this clone is medium-sized. The CDR3 sequence: CASSPIMAPNEKLFF. DNA of the CDR3: TGTGCCAGCAGCCCCATTATGGCCCCCAATGAAAAACTGTTTTTT. V usage is TRBV13 and J usage is TRBJ1-4; no firm D call. CDR1 is PRHDT and CDR2 is FYEKMQ in the germline V gene (reference sequence). This CDR3 has 15 amino acids. V gave up 5 bases and J gave up 5 bases, with 15 bases separating them.

The V and J genes are TRBV28 and TRBJ2-7; 14 bases agree with TRBD2. The V gene end was trimmed by 6 bases and the J gene end by 0 bases; junction bases not matched to a gene: 4. In germline, CDR1 is MDHEN, CDR2 SYDVKM. CDR3 length equals 16 residues. The CDR3 nucleotides read TGTGCCAGCAGACCCGGGACTAGCGGGAGCTCCTACGAGCAGTACTTC. It encodes CASRPGTSGSSYEQYF. Complete variable domain (other parts from reference TRBV28 and TRBJ2-7): DVKVTQSSRYLVKRTGEKVFLECVQDMDHENMFWYRQDPGLGLRLIYFSYDVKMKEKGDIPEGYSVSREKKERFSLILESASTNQTSMYLCASRPGTSGSSYEQYFGPGTRLTVT.

The chain uses TRBV10-2 and TRBJ2-1, with D unresolved. Germline CDR1 is WSHSY and CDR2 is SAAADI. With 4 bases removed from V and 5 bases from J, the gap between germline ends came to 12 bases. The CDR3 consists of 14 residues. CDR3 sequence (DNA): TGCGCCAGCAGTGTGGAGTTTCAGGACAATGAGCAGTTCTTC. Residues: CASSVEFQDNEQFF.

About this clone itself: The sample contains more than one DNA sequence encoding this CDR3. This chain links TRBV30 with TRBJ1-5; perhaps TRBD1 as D (5 bases). Trimming took 0 bases from V and 9 from J, leaving 6 bases between them. Germline V gene data show CDR1 as GTSNPN and CDR2 as SVGIG (reference sequence). The CDR3 is 11 residues long. The CDR3 here is CAWSVGGPQHF. CDR3 in DNA: TGTGCCTGGAGTGTTGGGGGGCCCCAGCATTTT.

This chain uses TRBV18 with TRBJ1-6; 8 positions match TRBD1. Germline V gene sequence: CDR1 KGHSH, CDR2 LQKENI. The CDR3 is 15 residues long. The V gene end was trimmed by 3 bases and the J gene end by 4 bases; junction bases not matched to a gene: 2. In nucleotides, the CDR3 is TGTGCCAGCTCACCCGACAGGGGTTATAATTCACCCCTCCACTTT. Protein product: CASSPDRGYNSPLHF.

The chain uses TRBV2 and TRBJ2-1; D may match TRBD1 or TRBD2 (6 bases each). The CDR3 is 18 residues long. The V gene lost 3 bases and the J gene lost 6 bases, with 24 bases spanning the gap. Germline values: CDR1 SNHLY, CDR2 FYNNEI. The CDR3 sequence: CASSDLPRGTSKANEQFF. For the CDR3, the DNA is TGTGCCAGCAGTGACTTGCCCAGGGGAACTAGCAAAGCCAATGAGCAGTTCTTC.

CDR3 amino acids: CASGQGSNEKLFF. CDR3 nucleotides: TGTGCCAGCGGACAGGGGTCTAATGAAAAACTGTTTTTT. The V gene is TRBV6-5, the J gene TRBJ1-4; TRBD1 matches 9 bases. The ends lost 8 bases at V and 3 bases at J; junction bases unmatched: 1. This CDR3 spans 13 amino acids. Germline V gene lookup returns CDR1 MNHEY and CDR2 SVGAGI.